This T cell receptor (beta chain) was identified during a study of blood T cell repertoires in COVID-19. In the study overall: Spain, Italy and the United States supplied samples that represented acute and convalescent COVID-19.

The CDR3 has 14 amino acids. From germline, CDR1 is SGHTA and CDR2 FQGNSA. The V gene end was trimmed by 6 bases and the J gene end by 9 bases; junction bases not matched to a gene: 9. Per the original methods: The authors estimated nucleated cell counts from reference gene primer amplification. The method was immunoSEQ multiplex PCR; TCRdb's version includes in-frame clones alone and lacks a portion of them. V and J calls plus clone size are reproduced from that table; the DNA served to infer D and trimming. The sample has around 58,000 clones, about 82% seen once. This TCR was sampled from a woman aged 40 to 50 with acute COVID-19. The sequenced material came from PBMCs or T cells enriched from blood (not recorded which). The genes are TRBV7-2 and TRBJ2-1; 9 nucleotides match TRBD2. The CDR3 DNA reads TGTGCCAGCAGTGCGGGACTAGCACGCAGTGAGCAGTTCTTC. Its protein product is CASSAGLARSEQFF.